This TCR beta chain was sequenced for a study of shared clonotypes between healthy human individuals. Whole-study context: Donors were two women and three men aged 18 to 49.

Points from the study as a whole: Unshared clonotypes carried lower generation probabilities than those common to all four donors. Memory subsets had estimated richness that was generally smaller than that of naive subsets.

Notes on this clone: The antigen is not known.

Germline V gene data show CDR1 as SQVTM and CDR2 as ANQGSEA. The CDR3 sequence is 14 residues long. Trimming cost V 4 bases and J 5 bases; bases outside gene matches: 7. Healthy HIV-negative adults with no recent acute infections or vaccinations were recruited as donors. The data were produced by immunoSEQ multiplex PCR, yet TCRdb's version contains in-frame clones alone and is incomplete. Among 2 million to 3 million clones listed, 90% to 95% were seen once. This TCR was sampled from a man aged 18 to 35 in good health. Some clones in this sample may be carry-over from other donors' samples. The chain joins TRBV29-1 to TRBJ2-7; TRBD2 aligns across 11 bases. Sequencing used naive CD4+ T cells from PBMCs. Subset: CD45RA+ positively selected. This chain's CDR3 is CSVVLAGGLDEQYF. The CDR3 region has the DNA TGCAGCGTTGTGTTAGCGGGAGGGCTGGACGAGCAGTACTTC.